The 29 T cell receptor beta chains presented below share a single source sample, sequenced in a study of T cell responses to AZD1222 COVID-19 vaccine. The protocol was immunoSEQ multiplex PCR, while the TCRdb copy is restricted to in-frame clones and leaves out a portion. The table lists roughly 180,000 clones, around nine tenths of them singletons. Specimen: peripheral blood, collected on day 0 of AZD1222 vaccination. These receptors were collected from an adult in good health.

This clone was found a few times. The rearrangement uses TRBV2 and TRBJ1-2; D is unresolved. From germline, CDR1 is SNHLY and CDR2 FYNNEI. V lost 4 bases and J lost 0, with 6 bases in between. There are 13 residues in the CDR3. The CDR3 loop is CASSAEPNYGYTF. As DNA, the CDR3 is TGTGCCAGCAGTGCGGAACCTAACTATGGCTACACCTTC.

V gene TRBV9 combines with J gene TRBJ2-1; D could derive from TRBD1 or TRBD2 (5 bases each). There are 15 residues in the CDR3. The germline gives CDR1 SGDLS, CDR2 YYNGEE. V shed 0 bases and J shed 9 bases, with 16 bases lying between them. Here the CDR3 reads CASSVGGDLRSEQFF. DNA of the CDR3: TGTGCCAGCAGCGTAGGAGGGGACCTACGGAGTGAGCAGTTCTTC.

The chain couples TRBV9 to TRBJ2-1; D possibly corresponds to TRBD1 (6 bases). The CDR3 is 15 residues long. Germline V gives CDR1 SGDLS, CDR2 YYNGEE. Trimming removed 1 base at V and 4 bases at J, with 12 bases between. The CDR3 is CASSVRQDLYNEQFF. CDR3 nucleotide sequence: TGTGCCAGCAGCGTACGACAGGACCTTTACAATGAGCAGTTCTTC.

The chain couples TRBV3-1 (or the pseudogene TRBV3-2) to TRBJ2-3; D tentatively reads TRBD1 or TRBD2 (5 bases each). The CDR3 runs 14 residues. Looked up from germline, CDR1 is LGHDT and CDR2 is YNNKEL (reference sequence). V dropped 7 bases and J dropped 6 bases, with 17 bases sitting between them. The DNA for the CDR3 is TGTGCCAGCAATCGGGCCCTCTGGGGGGATACGCAGTATTTT. It is translated as CASNRALWGDTQYF.

This chain connects TRBV27 to TRBJ2-7; 9 positions match TRBD1. Losses at the gene ends were 5 bases for V and 3 bases for J; bases not matched to a gene: 2. Germline lookup yields CDR1 MNHEY and CDR2 SMNVEV (reference sequence). The CDR3 has 13 residues. As DNA, the CDR3 is TGTGCCAGCAGTGGGACAGGGATCTACGAGCAGTACTTC. Its translation: CASSGTGIYEQYF.

The count of this clone is one. The chain uses TRBV3-1 (or the pseudogene TRBV3-2) and TRBJ2-3; no firm D call. The CDR3 loop spans 13 amino acids. V gave up 4 bases and J gave up 1 base, with 6 bases separating them. The germline CDR1 and CDR2 sequences are LGHDT and YNNKEL (reference sequence). The CDR3 protein is CASSPGGTDTQYF. CDR3 nucleotides: TGTGCCAGCAGCCCGGGCGGCACAGATACGCAGTATTTT.

This chain connects TRBV2 to TRBJ2-2; TRBD1 agrees at 10 bases. Looked up from germline, CDR1 is SNHLY and CDR2 is FYNNEI. J gave up 5 bases and V 5 bases, and 8 bases lay outside the gene matches. This CDR3 is built from 16 residues. CDR3 amino acids: CASSTGTGASTGELFF. The CDR3 DNA sequence: TGTGCCAGCAGTACCGGGACAGGGGCTTCGACCGGGGAGCTGTTTTTT.

This chain joins TRBV24-1 and TRBJ2-3; 7 bases match TRBD2. Germline V gives CDR1 KGHDR, CDR2 SFDVKD. Unmatched junction bases numbered 4, after V lost 2 bases and J lost 0 bases. The CDR3 is made up of 16 amino acids. In nucleotides, the CDR3 is TGTGCCACCAGTGATTCAGGGAGGGGTAGCACAGATACGCAGTATTTT. Its translation is CATSDSGRGSTDTQYF.

A few counts support this clone. This chain connects TRBV30 to TRBJ2-1; D call uncertain. Trimming removed 2 bases from V and 11 bases from J, with 10 bases in between. The germline CDR1 and CDR2 sequences are GTSNPN and SVGIG (reference sequence). This CDR3 has 11 residues. The CDR3 DNA reads TGTGCCTGGAGTATGCTTAAGCAGCAGTTCTTC. As protein: CAWSMLKQQFF.

This chain's CDR3 is CASSPQGFTEAFF. CDR3 in DNA: TGCGCCAGCAGCCCCCAGGGTTTCACTGAAGCTTTCTTT. V and J are TRBV5-1 and TRBJ1-1, with a weak D call TRBD1 (5 bases). The V end lost 4 bases, the J end lost 4 bases, and 11 bases lay between the germline ends. This CDR3 is built from 13 residues. Germline-derived CDR1 and CDR2 are SGHRS and YFSETQ.

V gene TRBV5-5 combines with J gene TRBJ2-7; a weak D match, TRBD1 (7 bases). The germline gives CDR1 SGHKS, CDR2 YYEKEE (reference sequence). The length of the CDR3 is 16 residues. Between the trimmed V and J ends, which lost 3 bases and 2 bases, there was a span of 18 bases. The CDR3 nucleotides read TGTGCCAGCAGCTCGATGTTACAGGGGACTGCCTACGAGCAGTACTTC. This translates into CASSSMLQGTAYEQYF.

The gene calls are TRBV6-4 and TRBJ2-1; weak D call: TRBD1 (5 bases). The CDR3 loop spans 13 amino acids. Germline CDR1 and CDR2: MRHNA and SNTAGT. Between the trimmed V and J ends, which lost 6 bases and 3 bases, there was a span of 9 bases. The chain's CDR3 is CASRARGYNEQFF. The CDR3 nucleotides are TGTGCCAGCAGAGCTAGGGGCTACAATGAGCAGTTCTTC.

The rearrangement joins TRBV10-2 to TRBJ2-5; no clear D. Trimming took off 5 bases at V and 1 base at J, with 2 bases between the two ends. The CDR3 is 11 amino acids. CDR1 is WSHSY, CDR2 SAAADI, per germline. The CDR3 reads CASSPQETQYF. DNA for the CDR3: TGCGCCAGCAGTCCCCAAGAGACCCAGTACTTC.

The chain carries TRBV19 and TRBJ1-2; D remains ambiguous. The V end lost 9 bases, the J end lost 0 bases, and 11 bases lay between the germline ends. The germline gives CDR1 LNHDA, CDR2 SQIVND (reference sequence). The CDR3 runs to 13 residues. CDR3 DNA: TGTGCCAGCGCCACATCCTCTAACTATGGCTACACCTTC. Translated: CASATSSNYGYTF.

The CDR3 DNA reads TGTGCCAGCAGTGAATTGGGGGTTTCGGCTCAGCCCCAGCATTTT. It specifies CASSELGVSAQPQHF. The chain is built from TRBV6-1 and TRBJ1-5; D perhaps matches TRBD1 (5 bases). Trimming shortened V by 2 bases and J by 6 bases, and 14 bases separated the two germline ends. The CDR3 has 15 amino acids. Germline loops: CDR1 MNHNS, CDR2 SASEGT.

The chain links TRBV5-4 to TRBJ2-1; 12 positions match TRBD2. This CDR3 has 16 amino acids. Germline assignment: CDR1 SGHNT and CDR2 YYREEE (reference sequence). V lost 4 bases, J lost 0 bases, and 2 bases stayed unmatched. The CDR3 nucleotides read TGTGCCAGCAGCATGACTAGCGGGAGCTCCTACAATGAGCAGTTCTTC. It encodes CASSMTSGSSYNEQFF.

The V gene is TRBV12-3 or TRBV12-4, the J gene TRBJ2-7; D is uncertain. CDR3 length: 13 amino acids. Between the trimmed V and J ends, which lost 1 base and 3 bases, there was a span of 7 bases. The CDR3 spells CASSLGRIYEQYF. CDR3 sequence (DNA): TGTGCCAGCAGTTTAGGACGCATCTACGAGCAGTACTTC.

Here the CDR3 DNA reads TGTGCCAGCAGTGATGAATTTAGCGGGGGGATTTACGAGCAGTACTTC. Protein product: CASSDEFSGGIYEQYF. The chain carries TRBV6-1 and TRBJ2-7, with 10 bases identical to TRBD2. The CDR3 runs 16 residues. CDR1 is MNHNS, CDR2 SASEGT, per germline. Trimming cost V 3 bases and J 4 bases; bases outside gene matches: 9.

This clone was seen a single time. The rearrangement joins TRBV28 to TRBJ2-5; possibly TRBD1 or TRBD2 for D (6 bases each). Trimming removed 8 bases at V and 0 bases at J, with 16 bases between. Germline V gene lookup returns CDR1 MDHEN and CDR2 SYDVKM. The CDR3 extends over 15 amino acids. The CDR3 nucleotides are TGTGCCAGCCTCCCCCAGGGGAGGTACCAAGAGACCCAGTACTTC. It translates to CASLPQGRYQETQYF.

The V and J genes are TRBV20-1 and TRBJ2-5; no firm D call. There are 9 residues in the CDR3. CDR1 is DFQATT, CDR2 SNEGSKA, per germline (reference sequence). Trimming cost V 6 bases and J 5 bases, with 4 bases left between them. The CDR3 DNA reads TGCAGTGCAGGGGAGACCCAGTACTTC. Translated: CSAGETQYF.

The genes are TRBV7-2 and TRBJ1-1; maybe TRBD1 (5 bases). Trimming removed 3 bases at V and 5 bases at J, with 13 bases between. Germline V gene data show CDR1 as SGHTA and CDR2 as FQGNSA. The CDR3 consists of 14 residues. CDR3 sequence: CASSFRGASTEAFF. CDR3 coding DNA: TGTGCCAGCAGCTTTAGAGGGGCGAGTACTGAAGCTTTCTTT.

This chain connects TRBV9 to TRBJ2-7, with 7 nucleotides matching TRBD1. CDR1 SGDLS and CDR2 YYNGEE come from the germline V gene. The CDR3 spans 14 residues. The J segment lost 2 bases and the V segment lost 4 bases, leaving 6 bases of the junction unmatched. CDR3 loop: CASSPGDSTYEQYF. The CDR3 bases are TGTGCCAGCAGCCCAGGGGACAGTACCTACGAGCAGTACTTC.

This sequence joins TRBV5-6 and TRBJ2-1; D ambiguous. The CDR3 loop spans 13 amino acids. V gave up 7 bases and J gave up 6 bases, with 14 bases separating them. The germline V gene has CDR1 SGHDT and CDR2 YYEEEE. The CDR3 loop is CASVFGSPNEQFF. CDR3 bases: TGTGCCAGCGTCTTTGGGTCCCCCAATGAGCAGTTCTTC.

The chain combines TRBV10-3 with TRBJ1-4, with a possible D match to TRBD1 (6 bases). The CDR3 sequence is 13 residues long. Trimming stripped 11 bases from V and 8 bases from J, with 18 bases between. Germline loops: CDR1 ENHRY, CDR2 SYGVKD. The chain's CDR3 is CASWGGAGEKLFF. CDR3 bases: TGTGCCTCCTGGGGGGGCGCGGGAGAAAAACTGTTTTTT.

V and J are TRBV2 and TRBJ2-7; 9 nucleotides agree with TRBD2. The junction had 1 base not matched to a gene; V was cut back by 7 bases and J by 0 bases. The CDR3 covers 13 residues. Germline CDR1 is SNHLY and CDR2 is FYNNEI. In DNA, the CDR3 is TGTGCCAGCACTAGCGGGGCCTCCTACGAGCAGTACTTC. It codes for CASTSGASYEQYF.

This clone occurred once. The chain links TRBV28 to TRBJ2-7; weak D call: TRBD2 (6 bases). Germline CDR1 and CDR2: MDHEN and SYDVKM. The CDR3 covers 15 residues. V lost 6 bases and J 0 bases, leaving 15 bases between the germline ends. The CDR3 protein is CASRPPASASYEQYF. In nucleotides, the CDR3 is TGTGCCAGCAGACCCCCGGCTAGCGCCTCCTACGAGCAGTACTTC.

The J gene is TRBJ1-5, the V gene TRBV5-1; 11 positions match TRBD1. The trim removed 4 bases at V and 6 bases at J, leaving 3 bases unmatched. The CDR3 loop spans 14 amino acids. CDR1 is SGHRS and CDR2 is YFSETQ in the germline V gene. The CDR3 is CASSRGQGGQPQHF. CDR3 coding DNA: TGCGCCAGCAGCCGGGGACAGGGGGGTCAGCCCCAGCATTTT.

The chain has TRBV29-1 and TRBJ2-7; no clear D. Trimming cost V 0 bases and J 2 bases, with 11 bases left between them. Looked up from germline, CDR1 is SQVTM and CDR2 is ANQGSEA. CDR3 size: 14 residues. CDR3 sequence reads: CSVEDRSPPYEQYF. The CDR3 DNA follows: TGCAGCGTTGAAGATCGAAGTCCTCCCTACGAGCAGTACTTC.

This chain joins TRBV11-3 and TRBJ2-2, with 11 bases fitting TRBD2. The CDR3 is 19 residues long. Germline values: CDR1 SGHNT, CDR2 YENEEA. Trimming at V came to 3 bases and at J to 3 bases, leaving 12 bases not matched to a gene. CDR3: CASSFTSGRSSRDTGELFF. In DNA form, the CDR3 reads TGTGCCAGCAGCTTTACTAGCGGGAGATCCAGTAGGGACACCGGGGAGCTGTTTTTT.